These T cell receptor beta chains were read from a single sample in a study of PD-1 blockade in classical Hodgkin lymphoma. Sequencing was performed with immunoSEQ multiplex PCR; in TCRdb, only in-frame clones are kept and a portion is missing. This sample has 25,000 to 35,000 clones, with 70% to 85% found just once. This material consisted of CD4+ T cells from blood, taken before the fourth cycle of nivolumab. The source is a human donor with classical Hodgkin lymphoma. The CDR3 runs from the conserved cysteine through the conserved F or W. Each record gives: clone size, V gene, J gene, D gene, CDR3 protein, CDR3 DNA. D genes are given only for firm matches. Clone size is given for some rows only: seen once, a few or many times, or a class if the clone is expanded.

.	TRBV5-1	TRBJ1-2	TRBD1	CASSPRTPGGVGYTF	TGCGCCAGCAGCCCACGGACCCCAGGGGGCGTTGGCTACACCTTC
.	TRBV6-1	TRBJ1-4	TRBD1	CASSASTGGGNEKLFF	TGTGCCAGCAGTGCTTCCACAGGGGGTGGTAATGAAAAACTGTTTTTT
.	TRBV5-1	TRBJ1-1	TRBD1	CASSLDGTGGTEAFF	TGCGCCAGCAGCTTGGACGGGACAGGGGGCACTGAAGCTTTCTTT
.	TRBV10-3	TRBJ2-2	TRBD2	CAISAGLAGTGELFF	TGTGCCATCAGCGCGGGACTAGCGGGGACCGGGGAGCTGTTTTTT
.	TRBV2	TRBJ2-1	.	CASSDPPGVNEQFF	TGTGCCAGCAGTGACCCCCCAGGGGTTAATGAGCAGTTCTTC
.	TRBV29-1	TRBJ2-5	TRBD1	CSVERSGQQETQYF	TGCAGCGTTGAGAGGTCGGGACAGCAAGAGACCCAGTACTTC
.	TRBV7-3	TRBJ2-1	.	CASSPPTSTEQFF	TGTGCCAGCAGCCCCCCCACTAGCACTGAGCAGTTCTTC
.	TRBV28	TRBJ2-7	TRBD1	CASTRPSPGQFFF	TGTGCCAGCACCCGACCCTCCCCGGGACAGTTTTTCTTC
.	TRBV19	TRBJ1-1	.	CASWGPGAEAFF	TGTGCCAGTTGGGGGCCTGGGGCTGAAGCTTTCTTT
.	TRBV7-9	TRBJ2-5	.	CASSFGPETQYF	TGTGCCAGCAGCTTCGGTCCTGAGACCCAGTACTTC
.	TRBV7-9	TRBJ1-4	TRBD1	CASSNYRGSGNEKLFF	TGTGCCAGCAGTAATTACAGGGGGTCGGGTAATGAAAAACTGTTTTTT
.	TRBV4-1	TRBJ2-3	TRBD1	CASSPGQGGDTQYF	TGCGCCAGCAGCCCAGGACAGGGGGGAGATACGCAGTATTTT
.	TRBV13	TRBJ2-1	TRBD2	CASRAATSGSSYNEQFF	TGTGCCAGCAGAGCGGCGACTAGCGGGTCATCCTACAATGAGCAGTTCTTC
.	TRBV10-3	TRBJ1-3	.	CAISGGDWGPSGNTIYF	TGTGCCATCAGTGGAGGCGACTGGGGGCCCTCTGGAAACACCATATATTTT
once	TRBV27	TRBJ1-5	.	CASSLLSGVYSNQPQHF	TGTGCCAGCAGTTTATTATCGGGGGTATATAGCAATCAGCCCCAGCATTTT
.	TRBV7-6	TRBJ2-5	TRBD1	CASSYDRGPQETQYF	TGTGCCAGCAGCTATGACAGGGGGCCTCAAGAGACCCAGTACTTC
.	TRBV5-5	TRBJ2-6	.	CASSDSSGANVLTF	TGTGCCAGCAGCGACAGCTCTGGGGCCAACGTCCTGACTTTC
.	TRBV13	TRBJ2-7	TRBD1	CASSRTGTAAYEQYF	TGTGCCAGCAGCCGTACCGGGACAGCTGCCTACGAGCAGTACTTC
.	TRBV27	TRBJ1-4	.	CASSPLPQANEKLFF	TGTGCCAGCAGCCCCCTCCCCCAGGCTAATGAAAAACTGTTTTTT
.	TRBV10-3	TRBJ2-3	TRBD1	CALATTGALQNTQYF	TGTGCCCTCGCTACGACAGGGGCCCTCCAAAATACGCAGTATTTT
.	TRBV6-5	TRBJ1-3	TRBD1	CASSYGTDIGNTIYF	TGTGCCAGCAGTTACGGGACAGACATTGGAAACACCATATATTTT
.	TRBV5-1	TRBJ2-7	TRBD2	CASSLDSAGTRTTYEQYF	TGCGCCAGCAGCCTTGACAGCGCCGGGACTAGAACGACCTACGAGCAGTACTTC
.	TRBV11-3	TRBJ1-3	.	CASSIEFGNTIYF	TGTGCCAGCAGCATAGAATTCGGAAACACCATATATTTT
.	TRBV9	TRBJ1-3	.	CASSSPGRGNTIYF	TGTGCCAGCAGCTCTCCGGGCCGAGGAAACACCATATATTTT
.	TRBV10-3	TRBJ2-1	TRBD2	CAISRTGTSGSSSYNEQFF	TGTGCCATCAGTCGGACCGGGACTAGCGGGTCAAGCTCCTACAATGAGCAGTTCTTC
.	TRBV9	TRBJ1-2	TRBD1	CASSVGGQGAFGYTF	TGTGCCAGCAGCGTAGGGGGACAGGGGGCGTTTGGCTACACCTTC
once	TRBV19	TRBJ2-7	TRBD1	CASSSSSTGKYEQYF	TGTGCCAGTAGTTCTTCTTCGACAGGGAAATACGAGCAGTACTTC